This T cell receptor (beta chain) is from a study of shared clonotypes between healthy human individuals. Overall study findings and caveats: When naive CD4 clonotypes were compared across a few donors, 4% to 6.5% were shared. Clonotype sharing among the donors was expected to vary with sequencing depth.

Regarding this clone: Its target is unknown.

This CDR3 spans 15 amino acids. Germline values: CDR1 MDHEN, CDR2 SYDVKM. Between the trimmed V and J ends, which lost 10 bases and 8 bases, there was a span of 24 bases. Measured with immunoSEQ multiplex PCR; TCRdb has only the in-frame clones, and not every one. Here the sample spans over a million clones, approximately 80% being singletons. The sequence derives from a man aged 18 to 30 in good health. Some clones in this sample may be carry-over from other donors' samples. What was sequenced was memory CD4+ T cells from PBMCs. As to subset: CD45RA-negative fraction. The J gene is TRBJ2-1, the V gene TRBV28; a possible D gene is TRBD2 (5 bases). The CDR3, as DNA: TGTGCCAACGGGAAGCTTCGGGGTAGGATCGATGAGCAGTTCTTC. It yields the protein CANGKLRGRIDEQFF. Looking up the rest from reference TRBV28 and TRBJ2-1 gives the full variable domain: DVKVTQSSRYLVKRTGEKVFLECVQDMDHENMFWYRQDPGLGLRLIYFSYDVKMKEKGDIPEGYSVSREKKERFSLILESASTNQTSMYLCANGKLRGRIDEQFFGPGTRLTVL.